The T cell receptor (beta chain) under discussion was sequenced for a study of cytomegalovirus exposure and HLA in healthy donors. PCR primers comprised 60 Vbeta and 13 Jbeta primers. Some clones are missing from TCRdb's copy, which holds only in-frame ones; the method was immunoSEQ multiplex PCR. The sample yields some 130,000 clones, about four fifths seen once. Germline CDR1 is ENHRY and CDR2 is SYGVKD. This CDR3 has 14 amino acids. J was trimmed by 4 bases and V by 6 bases; bases with no gene match: 8. This chain joins TRBV10-3 and TRBJ1-1, with 7 bases matching TRBD1. Sequencing used PBMCs. The receptor comes from a middle-aged woman in good health and CMV-seronegative. DNA of the CDR3: TGTGCCATCAGCCTCAGGGGGGATGCCACTGAAGCTTTCTTT. Translating it yields CAISLRGDATEAFF.